This TCR beta chain was identified during a study of cytomegalovirus exposure and HLA in healthy donors. General study results and limits: What a later analysis showed was that several of the most significant clusters appeared linked to common viral pathogens.

Points on this clone: What it binds is unknown.

PCR was performed using 60 Vbeta and 13 Jbeta primers. Some clones are missing from TCRdb's copy, which holds only in-frame ones; the method was immunoSEQ multiplex PCR. Of roughly 140,000 clones listed, 78% are singletons. CDR3 length: 16 residues. Germline V lookup: CDR1 SGHVS, CDR2 FQNEAQ. V lost 4 bases to trimming and J lost 4 bases, with 20 bases between them. The sample taken for sequencing was PBMCs. The source is a male donor in good health and CMV-seronegative. This sequence joins TRBV7-8 and TRBJ2-7; D is possibly TRBD2 (6 bases). The CDR3 nucleotides read TGTGCCAGCAGCTCGCTATTATCCCTGGAGGGATACGAGCAGTACTTC. This gives the protein CASSSLLSLEGYEQYF.